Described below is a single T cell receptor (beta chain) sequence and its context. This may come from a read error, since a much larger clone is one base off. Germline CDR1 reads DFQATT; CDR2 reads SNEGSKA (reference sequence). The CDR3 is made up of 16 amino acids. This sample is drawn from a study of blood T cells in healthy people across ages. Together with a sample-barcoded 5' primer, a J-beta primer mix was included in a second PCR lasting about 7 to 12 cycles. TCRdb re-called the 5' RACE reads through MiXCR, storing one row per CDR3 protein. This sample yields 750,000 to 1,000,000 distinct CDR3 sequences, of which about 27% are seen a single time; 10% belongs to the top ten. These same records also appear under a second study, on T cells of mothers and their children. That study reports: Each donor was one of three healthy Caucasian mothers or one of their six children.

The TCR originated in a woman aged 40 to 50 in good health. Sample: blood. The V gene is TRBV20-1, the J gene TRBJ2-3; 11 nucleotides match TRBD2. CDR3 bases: TGCAGTGCTGGAGAACTAACTAGCGGGGGTTTAGATACGCAGTATTTT. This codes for CSAGELTSGGLDTQYF.